This paragraph covers one TCR beta chain sequence. Its cognate antigen is unknown. The source of the sample is a study of shared clonotypes between healthy human individuals. Study in general: Researchers assigned three CD4 naive, three CD4 memory, two CD8 naive and one CD8 memory plate to each donor. Overall study findings and caveats: Depth was large, yet rarefaction showed that sorted-subset sequencing was incomplete.

Per sorted-subset replicate PCR, input was approximately 0.2 ug DNA, representing tens of thousands of T cell genomes. The method was immunoSEQ multiplex PCR; TCRdb's version includes in-frame clones alone and lacks a portion of them. In the table there are more than 2,000,000 clones, roughly nine tenths of which are singletons. CDR3 length: 15 residues. The V gene lost 8 bases and the J gene lost 2 bases, with 16 bases spanning the gap. The germline CDR1 and CDR2 sequences are WSHSY and SAAADI. V and J are TRBV10-2 and TRBJ1-5, with D perhaps TRBD1 (5 bases). The receptor comes from a man between 18 and 35 years old in good health. The sample taken for sequencing was naive CD4+ T cells sorted from blood. Described subset: CD45RA+ positively selected. DNA for the CDR3: TGCGCCAGCGCCTTGGGGGGGATCGGCAATCAGCCCCAGCATTTT. Protein: CASALGGIGNQPQHF.